The 22 T cell receptor beta chains below come from one sample, sequenced in a study of regulatory and conventional T cells in RAG deficiency. Assay: immunoSEQ multiplex PCR; the TCRdb copy retains only in-frame clones and omits some. The sample consists of 45,000 or so clones, about 90% of them appearing once. The sorted conventional CD4+ T cells were CD25-low and CD127-high, with genomic DNA sequenced. This same sample was also taken into another study, of regulatory T cells. From that second work: The primer mix had 52 TRBV and 13 TRBJ primers.

Sequenced input: CD4+ effector T cells sorted from blood. These receptors came from a human donor in good health.

This chain connects TRBV11-2 to TRBJ2-7, with D maybe TRBD2 (5 bases). Per germline, CDR1 SGHAT and CDR2 FQNNGV. Trimming stripped 4 bases from V and 5 bases from J, with 21 bases between. CDR3 size: 16 residues. The CDR3 is CASSSGPGSGSHEQYF. Here the CDR3 DNA reads TGTGCCAGCAGCTCGGGTCCGGGCTCGGGGAGCCACGAGCAGTACTTC.

The chain carries TRBV6-1 and TRBJ1-6; D remains ambiguous. V was clipped by 6 bases and J by 13 bases, with 10 bases between them. CDR1 and CDR2 from the germline V gene are MNHNS and SASEGT. The CDR3 consists of 11 residues. The chain's CDR3 is CASREASPLHF. The CDR3, as DNA: TGTGCCAGCAGGGAGGCCTCGCCCCTCCACTTT.

V usage is TRBV27 and J usage is TRBJ1-1; D call uncertain. Germline V gene lookup returns CDR1 MNHEY and CDR2 SMNVEV (reference sequence). Deletions cut 6 bases from V and 5 bases from J, with 10 bases between. CDR3 length equals 12 residues. The CDR3 bases are TGTGCCAGCAGCCCGACGGGGACTGAAGCTTTCTTT. Its translation: CASSPTGTEAFF.

The gene calls are TRBV19 and TRBJ2-1; TRBD2 matches 10 bases. This CDR3 spans 16 amino acids. V lost 3 bases to trimming and J lost 4 bases; unmatched junction nucleotides: 6. CDR1 LNHDA and CDR2 SQIVND come from the germline V gene (reference sequence). CDR3 protein: CASSMLAGESYNEQFF. CDR3 nucleotide sequence: TGTGCCAGTAGTATGCTAGCGGGAGAGTCATACAATGAGCAGTTCTTC.

V is TRBV19 and J is TRBJ1-2; D uncertain. CDR3 length equals 14 residues. CDR1 and CDR2 from the germline V gene are LNHDA and SQIVND (reference sequence). V lost 3 bases and J lost 4, with 12 bases in between. CDR3 in amino acids: CASSIRAEGYGYTF. The CDR3 region has the DNA TGTGCCAGTAGTATTCGGGCAGAAGGCTATGGCTACACCTTC.

CDR3 DNA sequence: TGTGCCATCAGTGATACCGGGACAGGGGGTATTATAGCTTTCTTT. Residues: CAISDTGTGGIIAFF. This sequence joins TRBV10-3 and TRBJ1-1; TRBD1 matches 11 bases. The CDR3 has 15 residues. With 3 bases clipped from V and 10 bases from J, the junction kept 10 bases outside the gene matches. Germline values: CDR1 ENHRY, CDR2 SYGVKD.

This chain connects TRBV7-2 to TRBJ2-1, with D perhaps TRBD2 (6 bases). The V end lost 5 bases, the J end lost 0 bases, and 14 bases lay between the germline ends. The CDR3 loop spans 16 amino acids. Per the germline V gene, CDR1 is SGHTA and CDR2 is FQGNSA. CDR3 protein: CASSRIAGSSYNEQFF. DNA of the CDR3: TGTGCCAGCAGCCGGATTGCGGGGAGCTCCTACAATGAGCAGTTCTTC.

The rearrangement links TRBV27 to TRBJ1-1, with a possible D match to TRBD1 (6 bases). The germline gives CDR1 MNHEY, CDR2 SMNVEV (reference sequence). The CDR3 extends over 14 amino acids. V dropped 7 bases and J dropped 0 bases, with 12 bases sitting between them. The CDR3 region is CASTSGTMNTEAFF. CDR3 coding DNA: TGTGCCAGCACCTCAGGGACAATGAACACTGAAGCTTTCTTT.

This chain links TRBV28 with TRBJ2-5; D perhaps matches TRBD2 (6 bases). Germline loops: CDR1 MDHEN, CDR2 SYDVKM. V lost 3 bases to trimming and J lost 9 bases, with 14 bases between them. The CDR3 is 13 residues long. The CDR3 nucleotides are TGTGCCAGCAGTTTCACTATGTGGGGGGCCCAGTACTTC. Its protein is CASSFTMWGAQYF.

The genes are TRBV5-1 and TRBJ1-5, with D possibly TRBD1 on 5 matching bases. Between the trimmed V and J ends, which lost 0 bases and 0 bases, there was a span of 7 bases. The CDR3 length is 15 residues. Germline values: CDR1 SGHRS, CDR2 YFSETQ. CDR3 DNA sequence: TGCGCCAGCAGCTTGGGACAGAATAGCAATCAGCCCCAGCATTTT. This encodes CASSLGQNSNQPQHF. Full variable domain (missing parts from reference TRBV5-1 and TRBJ1-5): KAGVTQTPRYLIKTRGQQVTLSCSPISGHRSVSWYQQTPGQGLQFLFEYFSETQRNKGNFPGRFSGRQFSNSRSEMNVSTLELGDSALYLCASSLGQNSNQPQHFGDGTRLSIL.

V is TRBV9 and J is TRBJ1-6; D is possibly TRBD1 (5 bases). Germline CDR1 and CDR2: SGDLS and YYNGEE. V lost 3 bases to trimming and J lost 5 bases, with 15 bases between them. This CDR3 contains 16 residues. The CDR3 spells CASSGMSGANNSPLHF. CDR3 coding DNA: TGTGCCAGCAGCGGGATGTCCGGGGCCAATAATTCACCCCTCCACTTT.

The chain carries TRBV7-9 and TRBJ1-4; D ambiguous. CDR3 length: 12 amino acids. V lost 5 bases to trimming and J lost 8 bases, with 9 bases between them. Germline CDR1 is SEHNR and CDR2 is FQNEAQ (reference sequence). The CDR3 sequence is CASSTTGEKLFF. CDR3 DNA: TGTGCCAGCAGCACGACGGGGGAAAAACTGTTTTTT.

DNA for the CDR3: TGTGCCCACGACTCCGGGACAGGGAGCACCGGGGAGCTGTTTTTT. Translated: CAHDSGTGSTGELFF. The chain recombines TRBV27 with TRBJ2-2; 9 bases match TRBD1. Losses at the gene ends were 11 bases for V and 4 bases for J; bases not matched to a gene: 11. Germline CDR1 MNHEY, CDR2 SMNVEV (reference sequence). The CDR3 has 15 amino acids.

This chain uses TRBV5-5 with TRBJ1-6, with a possible D match to TRBD1 (5 bases). V gave up 2 bases and J gave up 12 bases, with 18 bases separating them. Per the germline V gene, CDR1 is SGHKS and CDR2 is YYEKEE (reference sequence). The CDR3 consists of 15 residues. The CDR3 DNA sequence: TGTGCCAGCAGCTTTGGTCAGGGCCCCTTGATACCCCTCCACTTT. Protein: CASSFGQGPLIPLHF.

The chain combines TRBV6-1 with TRBJ2-7, with TRBD2 matching 9 bases. This CDR3 is built from 15 residues. Germline loops: CDR1 MNHNS, CDR2 SASEGT. V lost 2 bases, J lost 5 bases, and 7 bases stayed unmatched. CDR3 sequence (DNA): TGTGCCAGCAGTGAAACCGGGACTAGCCGCCACGAGCAGTACTTC. The encoded protein is CASSETGTSRHEQYF.

This chain uses TRBV28 with TRBJ1-1, with TRBD1 identical over 7 bases. The CDR3 totals 15 residues. The trim removed 6 bases at V and 1 base at J, leaving 8 bases unmatched. Germline-derived CDR1 and CDR2 are MDHEN and SYDVKM. The CDR3 loop reads CASRGPTGRNTEAFF. DNA of the CDR3: TGTGCCAGCAGGGGACCGACAGGGCGGAACACTGAAGCTTTCTTT.

The chain has TRBV29-1 and TRBJ1-1; D is unclear. The length of the CDR3 is 12 residues. Germline V lookup: CDR1 SQVTM, CDR2 ANQGSEA. Trimming stripped 4 bases from V and 3 bases from J, with 9 bases between. The CDR3 DNA is TGCAGCGTTGTGGGCAGCCACACTGAAGCTTTCTTT. It translates to CSVVGSHTEAFF. The full variable domain, in which reference TRBV29-1 and TRBJ1-1 provide the parts outside the CDR3, is SAVISQKPSRDICQRGTSLTIQCQVDSQVTMMFWYRQQPGQSLTLIATANQGSEATYESGFVIDKFPISRPNLTFSTLTVSNMSPEDSSIYLCSVVGSHTEAFFGQGTRLTVV.

The chain uses TRBV25-1 and TRBJ2-7; D possibly corresponds to TRBD1 (6 bases). This CDR3 contains 15 residues. V was trimmed by 6 bases and J by 2 bases, leaving 17 bases between them. CDR1 is MGHDK, CDR2 SYGVNS, per germline. DNA for the CDR3: TGTGCCAGCAGCCAGACAGGACTCCTGACCTACGAGCAGTACTTC. It encodes CASSQTGLLTYEQYF.

In regard to this clone: A junction boundary mismatches the germline segment, possibly from a read error. Other DNA sequences in this sample translate to the same CDR3. V is TRBV6-5 and J is TRBJ1-1; tentative D call: TRBD1 (6 bases). CDR1 is MNHEY, CDR2 SVGAGI, per germline. CDR3 length: 15 amino acids. CDR3 DNA sequence: TGTGCCAGTAGTTACTCGGGACACAGGAACACTGAAGCTTTCTTT. Its protein product is CASSYSGHRNTEAFF.

The V and J genes are TRBV19 and TRBJ1-2; the D is unclear. The CDR3 is 16 residues long. Trimming took off 2 bases at V and 4 bases at J, with 17 bases between the two ends. CDR1 and CDR2 from the germline V gene are LNHDA and SQIVND (reference sequence). CDR3 bases: TGTGCCAGTAGTATACAGAGTGCATACGGCGGCTATGGCTACACCTTC. As protein: CASSIQSAYGGYGYTF.

The chain joins TRBV11-3 to TRBJ1-1, with D perhaps TRBD1 (5 bases). The CDR3 consists of 13 residues. Trimming pared 4 bases from V and 4 bases from J, leaving 10 bases between. In germline, CDR1 is SGHNT, CDR2 YENEEA. CDR3 protein: CASSSRGGTEAFF. The CDR3 nucleotides read TGTGCCAGCAGCTCTCGGGGGGGCACTGAAGCTTTCTTT. Using reference TRBV11-3 and TRBJ1-1 for the parts outside the CDR3, the full variable domain is EAGVVQSPRYKIIEKKQPVAFWCNPISGHNTLYWYLQNLGQGPELLIRYENEEAVDDSQLPKDRFSAERLKGVDSTLKIQPAELGDSAVYLCASSSRGGTEAFFGQGTRLTVV.

This rearrangement joins TRBV6-6 to TRBJ1-1, with D possibly TRBD1 on 5 matching bases. Trimming pared 2 bases from V and 1 base from J, leaving 8 bases between. The CDR3 spans 14 residues. Germline assignment: CDR1 MNHNY and CDR2 SVGAGI (reference sequence). CDR3 DNA sequence: TGTGCCAGCAGTTACGAAAGGGGGAACACTGAAGCTTTCTTT. This translates into CASSYERGNTEAFF.